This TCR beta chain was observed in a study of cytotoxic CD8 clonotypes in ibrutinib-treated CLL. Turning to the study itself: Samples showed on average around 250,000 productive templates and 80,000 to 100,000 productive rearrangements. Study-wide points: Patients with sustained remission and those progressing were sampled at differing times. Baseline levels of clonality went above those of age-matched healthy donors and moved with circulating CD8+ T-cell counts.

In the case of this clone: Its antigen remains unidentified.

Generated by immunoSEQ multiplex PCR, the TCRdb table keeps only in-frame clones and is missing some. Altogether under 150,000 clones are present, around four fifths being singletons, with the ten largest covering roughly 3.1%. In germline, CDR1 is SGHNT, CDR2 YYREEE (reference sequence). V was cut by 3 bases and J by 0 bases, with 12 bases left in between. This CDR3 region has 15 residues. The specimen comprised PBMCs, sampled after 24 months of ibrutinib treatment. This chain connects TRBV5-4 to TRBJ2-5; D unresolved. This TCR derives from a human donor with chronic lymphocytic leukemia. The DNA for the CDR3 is TGTGCCAGCAGCTCGGGTAAGGAGTACCAAGAGACCCAGTACTTC. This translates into CASSSGKEYQETQYF.